A selection of T cell receptor beta chains follows, all from one sample in a study of early T cells in non-severe SARS-CoV-2 infection. TCRdb processed the 5' RACE reads anew with MiXCR; each CDR3 protein has one entry. The top ten clones hold approximately 4.8% of a sample with about 77,000 distinct CDR3 sequences, 9% to 10% of them seen once. The sample was whole blood. These receptors all stem from an adult who was a healthcare worker with PCR-confirmed SARS-CoV-2 infection or an uninfected control (not recorded which). CDR3s include the opening cysteine and the closing phenylalanine or tryptophan. The order of the fields is J gene, V gene, clone size, D gene, CDR3 DNA, CDR3 protein. D genes are given only for firm matches. Size is omitted from some rows. Given values are once, few, many or a class for expanded clones.

j_call: TRBJ2-3
v_call: TRBV7-2
clone_size: NA
d_call: NA
cdr3_nt: TGTGCCAGCAGCTTAGGGTCCCCGGATACGCAGTATTTT
cdr3_aa: CASSLGSPDTQYF

j_call: TRBJ2-7
v_call: TRBV7-2
clone_size: few
d_call: NA
cdr3_nt: TGTGCCAGCAGCTTAGCCCCCACCCTCGAGCAGTACTTC
cdr3_aa: CASSLAPTLEQYF

j_call: TRBJ2-2
v_call: TRBV2
clone_size: few
d_call: TRBD1
cdr3_nt: TGTGCCAGCAAATTAGCCCGGACAGGGCCCGGGGAGCTGTTTTTT
cdr3_aa: CASKLARTGPGELFF

j_call: TRBJ1-6
v_call: TRBV10-3
clone_size: few
d_call: NA
cdr3_nt: TGTGCCATCGGTGAGTCAGGCAGAACCTATAATTCACCCCTCCACTTT
cdr3_aa: CAIGESGRTYNSPLHF

j_call: TRBJ2-4
v_call: TRBV30
clone_size: NA
d_call: TRBD2
cdr3_nt: TGTGCCTGGAGTGTACGTAGGCTAGCGGGGGAAAACATTCAGTACTTC
cdr3_aa: CAWSVRRLAGENIQYF

j_call: TRBJ1-1
v_call: TRBV11-2
clone_size: many
d_call: NA
cdr3_nt: TGTGCCAGCAGCCACGACATGAACACTGAAGCTTTCTTT
cdr3_aa: CASSHDMNTEAFF

j_call: TRBJ1-1
v_call: TRBV27
clone_size: NA
d_call: TRBD1
cdr3_nt: TGTGCCAGCAGACTCCGAACAGGGGGGAAAGACACTGAAGCTTTCTTT
cdr3_aa: CASRLRTGGKDTEAFF

j_call: TRBJ2-2
v_call: TRBV6-4
clone_size: NA
d_call: NA
cdr3_nt: TGTGCCAGCAGTGAGTTGGGAAACACCGGGGAGCTGTTTTTT
cdr3_aa: CASSELGNTGELFF

j_call: TRBJ1-1
v_call: TRBV29-1
clone_size: NA
d_call: NA
cdr3_nt: TGCAGCGTGACACAGGGTATGAACACTGAAGCTTTCTTT
cdr3_aa: CSVTQGMNTEAFF

j_call: TRBJ2-3
v_call: TRBV6-5
clone_size: few
d_call: NA
cdr3_nt: TGTGCCGCCCCAGTTGGGGGGCCCAGGAATACGCAGTATTTT
cdr3_aa: CAAPVGGPRNTQYF

j_call: TRBJ2-2
v_call: TRBV11-3
clone_size: NA
d_call: NA
cdr3_nt: TGTGCCAGCAGCTTAGCTGCGAACACCGGGGAGCTGTTTTTT
cdr3_aa: CASSLAANTGELFF

j_call: TRBJ2-3
v_call: TRBV4-2
clone_size: many
d_call: TRBD2
cdr3_nt: TGTGCCAGCAGCCAAGATTTTGGGCTAGCGGGGACGGCAGATACGCAGTATTTT
cdr3_aa: CASSQDFGLAGTADTQYF

j_call: TRBJ2-7
v_call: TRBV12-3/TRBV12-4
clone_size: NA
d_call: TRBD2
cdr3_nt: TGTGCCAGCAGTGCCTGGGAGGGCGAGCAGTACTTC
cdr3_aa: CASSAWEGEQYF

j_call: TRBJ2-7
v_call: TRBV5-1
clone_size: few
d_call: NA
cdr3_nt: TGCGCCAGCAGCTGGGTGTCGGCTAGCGTTAACGAGCAGTACTTC
cdr3_aa: CASSWVSASVNEQYF

j_call: TRBJ2-3
v_call: TRBV4-1
clone_size: many
d_call: NA
cdr3_nt: TGCGCCAGCAGCCAAGTCGGCCCTCTCACCCTCACAGATACGCAGTATTTT
cdr3_aa: CASSQVGPLTLTDTQYF

j_call: TRBJ2-1
v_call: TRBV20-1
clone_size: many
d_call: TRBD1
cdr3_nt: TGCAGTGCTCCCGACAGGGGACTGAGCTCCTACAATGAGCAGTTCTTC
cdr3_aa: CSAPDRGLSSYNEQFF

j_call: TRBJ1-4
v_call: TRBV29-1
clone_size: many
d_call: NA
cdr3_nt: TGCAGCGTAGCGTTTGGGGACGGGGAAAAACTGTTTTTT
cdr3_aa: CSVAFGDGEKLFF

j_call: TRBJ2-7
v_call: TRBV28
clone_size: many
d_call: TRBD1
cdr3_nt: TGTGCCAGCAGTTCCTACCCTGGGGGGACAGGGCCCTACGAGCAGTACTTC
cdr3_aa: CASSSYPGGTGPYEQYF

j_call: TRBJ1-3
v_call: TRBV9
clone_size: many
d_call: NA
cdr3_nt: TGTGCCAGCAGCTTCAGACAGGAAGGAAACACCATATATTTT
cdr3_aa: CASSFRQEGNTIYF

j_call: TRBJ2-1
v_call: TRBV4-1
clone_size: many
d_call: NA
cdr3_nt: TGCGCCAGCAGCCCGGGGGCGGGAGCGTATGAGCAGTTCTTC
cdr3_aa: CASSPGAGAYEQFF

j_call: TRBJ1-1
v_call: TRBV27
clone_size: many
d_call: NA
cdr3_nt: TGTGCCAGCAGTTTAGATGTCACTGAAGCTTTCTTT
cdr3_aa: CASSLDVTEAFF

j_call: TRBJ1-1
v_call: TRBV5-6
clone_size: NA
d_call: NA
cdr3_nt: TGTGCCAGCAGCTTGCGGGGGGATAAGAACACTGAAGCTTTCTTT
cdr3_aa: CASSLRGDKNTEAFF

j_call: TRBJ2-7
v_call: TRBV7-8
clone_size: NA
d_call: NA
cdr3_nt: TGTGCCAGCAGCTCCCAGTTACCAGGGCCCCGTGGCTACGAGCAGTACTTC
cdr3_aa: CASSSQLPGPRGYEQYF

j_call: TRBJ2-2
v_call: TRBV2
clone_size: many
d_call: TRBD2
cdr3_nt: TGTGCCAGCAGGCTAGCGGGAGTCGGGGCCGGGGAGCTGTTTTTT
cdr3_aa: CASRLAGVGAGELFF

j_call: TRBJ1-1
v_call: TRBV3-1
clone_size: few
d_call: TRBD1
cdr3_nt: TGTGCCAGCAGCCAAGCACAGGGGGTGAGATTCCAAACTGAAGCTTTCTTT
cdr3_aa: CASSQAQGVRFQTEAFF

j_call: TRBJ1-1
v_call: TRBV20-1
clone_size: NA
d_call: NA
cdr3_nt: TGCAGTGCTAGAGAGGGGGCGCGGTTTCGGAGCACTGAAGCTTTCTTT
cdr3_aa: CSAREGARFRSTEAFF

j_call: TRBJ2-1
v_call: TRBV5-1
clone_size: many
d_call: NA
cdr3_nt: TGCGCCAGCAGCTGGGACAGTGCCAGGGGAGGGCCTTCTTCCTACAATGAGCAGTTCTTC
cdr3_aa: CASSWDSARGGPSSYNEQFF

j_call: TRBJ1-2
v_call: TRBV28
clone_size: few
d_call: NA
cdr3_nt: TGTGCCAGCAGATCAACGGTGGATGGCTACACCTTC
cdr3_aa: CASRSTVDGYTF

j_call: TRBJ2-3
v_call: TRBV29-1
clone_size: many
d_call: NA
cdr3_nt: TGCAGCGTCGCTATCAGCGGAAATACGCAGTATTTT
cdr3_aa: CSVAISGNTQYF

j_call: TRBJ2-5
v_call: TRBV6-1
clone_size: once
d_call: TRBD2
cdr3_nt: TGTGCCAGCATTTTGAGCGGGAATCAAGAGACCCAGTACTTC
cdr3_aa: CASILSGNQETQYF

j_call: TRBJ2-7
v_call: TRBV30
clone_size: many
d_call: NA
cdr3_nt: TGTGCCTGGAGGGCAAGGACTGGCCCCTACGAGCAGTACTTC
cdr3_aa: CAWRARTGPYEQYF

j_call: TRBJ1-4
v_call: TRBV28
clone_size: many
d_call: NA
cdr3_nt: TGTGCCAGCAGTTTCGGAAGAAGTGGAGACGAAAAACTGTTTTTT
cdr3_aa: CASSFGRSGDEKLFF

j_call: TRBJ2-7
v_call: TRBV12-3/TRBV12-4
clone_size: NA
d_call: NA
cdr3_nt: TGTGCCAGCAGTAACCGGGACCCAAAGATCTTC
cdr3_aa: CASSNRDPKIF

j_call: TRBJ2-5
v_call: TRBV3-1
clone_size: many
d_call: NA
cdr3_nt: TGTGCCAGCAGCCAAGAGGGGGCAAAGACCCAGTACTTC
cdr3_aa: CASSQEGAKTQYF

j_call: TRBJ1-4
v_call: TRBV7-9
clone_size: many
d_call: TRBD1
cdr3_nt: TGTGCCAGCAGCACTCAACAGGGGGAAAAACTGTTTTTT
cdr3_aa: CASSTQQGEKLFF

j_call: TRBJ1-2
v_call: TRBV20-1
clone_size: NA
d_call: NA
cdr3_nt: TGCAGTGCTAGCCGAACTGGCTACACCTTC
cdr3_aa: CSASRTGYTF

j_call: TRBJ1-2
v_call: TRBV18
clone_size: many
d_call: NA
cdr3_nt: TGTGCCAGCTCACCGACAGAAGACTATGGCTACACCTTC
cdr3_aa: CASSPTEDYGYTF

j_call: TRBJ2-5
v_call: TRBV6-1
clone_size: many
d_call: NA
cdr3_nt: TGTGCCAGCAGAGAATCGGGACCAAAAGAGACCCAGTACTTC
cdr3_aa: CASRESGPKETQYF

j_call: TRBJ2-3
v_call: TRBV20-1
clone_size: NA
d_call: TRBD2
cdr3_nt: TGCAGTGCTAGCCTTCCCGGGACTAGCGGGAGGGCAGGTACGCAGTATTTT
cdr3_aa: CSASLPGTSGRAGTQYF

j_call: TRBJ2-5
v_call: TRBV7-9
clone_size: NA
d_call: NA
cdr3_nt: TGTGCCAGCAGCTTAGGAGGGAGGACCGGGGAGACCCAGTACTTC
cdr3_aa: CASSLGGRTGETQYF

j_call: TRBJ1-2
v_call: TRBV19
clone_size: few
d_call: NA
cdr3_nt: TGTGCCAGTAGCGTCCCAGGGCCTTCGGTGTACACCTTC
cdr3_aa: CASSVPGPSVYTF

j_call: TRBJ2-5
v_call: TRBV11-2
clone_size: many
d_call: TRBD1
cdr3_nt: TGTGCCAGCAGCTATCCCGTAACTGGGGACAGGGACCAAGAGACCCAGTACTTC
cdr3_aa: CASSYPVTGDRDQETQYF

j_call: TRBJ2-7
v_call: TRBV7-2
clone_size: many
d_call: NA
cdr3_nt: TGTGCCAGCAGCCAGCACGGGATTCGGATGAGCGAGCAGTACTTC
cdr3_aa: CASSQHGIRMSEQYF

j_call: TRBJ1-5
v_call: TRBV9
clone_size: NA
d_call: NA
cdr3_nt: TGTGCCAGCAGCGCATGGGGCAGCAATCAGCCCCAGCATTTT
cdr3_aa: CASSAWGSNQPQHF

j_call: TRBJ2-1
v_call: TRBV19
clone_size: NA
d_call: NA
cdr3_nt: TGTGCCAGTAGTATCCCGGGCAGGAACAATGAGCAGTTCTTC
cdr3_aa: CASSIPGRNNEQFF

j_call: TRBJ2-5
v_call: TRBV7-3
clone_size: many
d_call: NA
cdr3_nt: TGTGCCAGCAGCCCCACCCCTGGAGCGCCACAAGAGACCCAGTACTTC
cdr3_aa: CASSPTPGAPQETQYF